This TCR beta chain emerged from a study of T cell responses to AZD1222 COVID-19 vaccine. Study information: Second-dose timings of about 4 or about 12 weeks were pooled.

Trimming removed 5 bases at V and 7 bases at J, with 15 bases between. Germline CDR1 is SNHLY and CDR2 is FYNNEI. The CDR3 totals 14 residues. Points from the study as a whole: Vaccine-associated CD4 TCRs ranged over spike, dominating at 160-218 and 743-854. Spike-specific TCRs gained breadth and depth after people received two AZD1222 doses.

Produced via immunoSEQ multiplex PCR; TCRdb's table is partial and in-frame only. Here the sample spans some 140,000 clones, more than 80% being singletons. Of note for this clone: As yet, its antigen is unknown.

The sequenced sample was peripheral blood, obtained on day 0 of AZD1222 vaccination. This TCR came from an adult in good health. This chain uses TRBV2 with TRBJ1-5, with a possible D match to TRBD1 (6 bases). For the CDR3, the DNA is TGTGCCAGCAGTTATGGGGGCTTCGGCCAGCCCCAGCATTTT. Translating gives CASSYGGFGQPQHF.